Sequencing of this T cell receptor beta chain was carried out in a study of blood T cells in healthy people across ages. As for the study in general: About one barcoded TCR beta cDNA was captured per two T cells. Overall study results and limits: Donor CMV infection status was unknown, possibly confounding age-related changes in expanded clonotypes. Per million T cells, TCR beta diversity dropped about linearly as age rose.

This clonotype was seen repeatedly, ten times or more. Its antigen is currently unknown. The CDR3 extends over 13 amino acids. Germline assignment: CDR1 SNHLY and CDR2 FYNNEI. The ends were cut back, 4 bases at V and 2 bases at J, with 9 bases in the middle. A second PCR of 7 to 11 cycles used a sample-barcoded 5' primer and a J-beta primer mix. A template-switch adaptor containing 12 random nucleotides labeled each cDNA molecule. One entry per CDR3 protein results from TCRdb running MiXCR on the 5' RACE reads. The table records 650,000 to 700,000 distinct CDR3 sequences, approximately 30% of them present only once.

This TCR was sampled from a woman over 75 in good health. The rearrangement uses TRBV2 and TRBJ2-7; unclear D gene. The sequencing sample was made of blood. As DNA, the CDR3 is TGTGCCAGCAGTGTTGTCCGGACCTACGAGCAGTACTTC. As protein: CASSVVRTYEQYF.